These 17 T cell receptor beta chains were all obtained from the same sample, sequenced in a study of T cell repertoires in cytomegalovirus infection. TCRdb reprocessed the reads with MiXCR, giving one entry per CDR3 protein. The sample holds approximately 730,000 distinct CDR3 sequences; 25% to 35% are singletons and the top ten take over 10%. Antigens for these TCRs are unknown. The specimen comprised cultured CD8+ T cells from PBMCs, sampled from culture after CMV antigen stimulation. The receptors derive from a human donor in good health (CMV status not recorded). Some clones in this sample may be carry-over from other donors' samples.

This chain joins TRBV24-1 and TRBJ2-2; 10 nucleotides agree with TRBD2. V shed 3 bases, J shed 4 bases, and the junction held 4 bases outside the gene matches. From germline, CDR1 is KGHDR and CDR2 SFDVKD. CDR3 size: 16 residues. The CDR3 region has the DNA TGTGCCACCAGTGATGATAGCGGGGGGATCACCGGGGAGCTGTTTTTT. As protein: CATSDDSGGITGELFF.

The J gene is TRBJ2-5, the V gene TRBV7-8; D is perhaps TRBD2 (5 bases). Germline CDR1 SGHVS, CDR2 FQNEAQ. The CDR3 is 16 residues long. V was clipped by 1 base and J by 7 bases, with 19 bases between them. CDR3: CASSLGLPWELGTQYF. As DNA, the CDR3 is TGTGCCAGCAGCTTAGGTCTCCCGTGGGAGTTAGGGACCCAGTACTTC.

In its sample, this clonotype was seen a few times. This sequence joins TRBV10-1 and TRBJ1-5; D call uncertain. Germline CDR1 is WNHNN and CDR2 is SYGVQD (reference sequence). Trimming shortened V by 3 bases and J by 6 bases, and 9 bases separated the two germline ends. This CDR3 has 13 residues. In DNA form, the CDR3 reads TGCGCCAGCAGTGACTCAGTTACTCAGCCCCAGCATTTT. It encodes CASSDSVTQPQHF.

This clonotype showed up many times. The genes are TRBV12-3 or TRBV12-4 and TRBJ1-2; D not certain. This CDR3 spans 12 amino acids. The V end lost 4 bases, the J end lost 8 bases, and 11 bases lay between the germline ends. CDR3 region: CASSSTGWGYTF. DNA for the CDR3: TGTGCCAGCAGTTCTACGGGTTGGGGCTACACCTTC.

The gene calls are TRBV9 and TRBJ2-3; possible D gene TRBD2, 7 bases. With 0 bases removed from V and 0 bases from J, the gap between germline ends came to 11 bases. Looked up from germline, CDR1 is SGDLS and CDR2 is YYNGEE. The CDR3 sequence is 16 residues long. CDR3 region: CASSVAGGASTDTQYF. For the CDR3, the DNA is TGTGCCAGCAGCGTAGCTGGGGGGGCTAGCACAGATACGCAGTATTTT. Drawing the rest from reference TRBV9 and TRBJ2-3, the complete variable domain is DSGVTQTPKHLITATGQRVTLRCSPRSGDLSVYWYQQSLDQGLQFLIQYYNGEERAKGNILERFSAQQFPDLHSELNLSSLELGDSALYFCASSVAGGASTDTQYFGPGTRLTVL.

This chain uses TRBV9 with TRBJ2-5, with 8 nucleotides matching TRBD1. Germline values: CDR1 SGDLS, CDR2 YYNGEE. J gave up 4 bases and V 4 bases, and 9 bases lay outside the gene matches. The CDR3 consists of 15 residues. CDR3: CASSLQGAVGETQYF. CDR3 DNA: TGTGCCAGCAGCCTCCAGGGGGCAGTGGGAGAGACCCAGTACTTC.

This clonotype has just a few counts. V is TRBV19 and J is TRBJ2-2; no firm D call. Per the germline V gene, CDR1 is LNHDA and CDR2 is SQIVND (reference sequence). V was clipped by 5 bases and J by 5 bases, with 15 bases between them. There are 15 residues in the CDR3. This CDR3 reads CASSAKVGETGELFF. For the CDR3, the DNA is TGTGCCAGTAGTGCCAAGGTGGGCGAAACCGGGGAGCTGTTTTTT.

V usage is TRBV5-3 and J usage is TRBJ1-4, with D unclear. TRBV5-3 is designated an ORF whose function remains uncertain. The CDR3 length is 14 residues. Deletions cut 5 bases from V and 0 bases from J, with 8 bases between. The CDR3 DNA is TGTGCCAGAAGTCCCACCGCAACTAATGAAAAACTGTTTTTT. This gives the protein CARSPTATNEKLFF.

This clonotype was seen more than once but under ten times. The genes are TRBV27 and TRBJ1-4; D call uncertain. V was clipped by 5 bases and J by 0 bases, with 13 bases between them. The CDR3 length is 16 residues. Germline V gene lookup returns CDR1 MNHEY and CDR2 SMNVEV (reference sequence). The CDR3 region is CASSRAGSATNEKLFF. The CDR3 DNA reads TGTGCCAGCAGTAGGGCCGGGAGCGCAACTAATGAAAAACTGTTTTTT.

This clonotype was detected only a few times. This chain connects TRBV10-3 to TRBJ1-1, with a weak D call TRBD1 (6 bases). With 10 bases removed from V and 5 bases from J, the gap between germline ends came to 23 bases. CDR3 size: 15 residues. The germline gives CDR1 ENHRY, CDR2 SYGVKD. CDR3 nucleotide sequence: TGTGCCACCTATTCGGGTCGCCAGGGGAGAACTGAAGCTTTCTTT. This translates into CATYSGRQGRTEAFF.

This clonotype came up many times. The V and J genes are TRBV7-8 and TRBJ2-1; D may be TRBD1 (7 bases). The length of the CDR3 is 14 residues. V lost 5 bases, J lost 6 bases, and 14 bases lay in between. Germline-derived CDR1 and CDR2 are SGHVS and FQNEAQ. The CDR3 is CASSPGGWANEQFF. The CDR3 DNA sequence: TGTGCCAGCAGCCCAGGGGGGTGGGCCAATGAGCAGTTCTTC.

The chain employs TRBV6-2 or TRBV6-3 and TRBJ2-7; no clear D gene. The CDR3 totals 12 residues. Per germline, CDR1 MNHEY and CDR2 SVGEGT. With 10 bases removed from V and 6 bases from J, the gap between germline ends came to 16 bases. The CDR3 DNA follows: TGTGCCACCCGCCGCGGTGACCGCGAGCAGTACGTC. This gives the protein CATRRGDREQYV.

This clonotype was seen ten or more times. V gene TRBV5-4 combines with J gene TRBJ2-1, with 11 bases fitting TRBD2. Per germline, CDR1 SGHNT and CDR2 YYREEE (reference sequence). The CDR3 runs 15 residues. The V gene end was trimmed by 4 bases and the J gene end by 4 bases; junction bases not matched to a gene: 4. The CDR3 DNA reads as TGTGCCAGCAGCCCTAGCGGGGGGTTGTACAATGAGCAGTTCTTC. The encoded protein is CASSPSGGLYNEQFF.

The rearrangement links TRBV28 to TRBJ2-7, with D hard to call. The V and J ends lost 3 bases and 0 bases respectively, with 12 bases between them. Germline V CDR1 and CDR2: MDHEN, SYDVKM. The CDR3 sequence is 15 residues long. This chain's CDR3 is CASSFGVDSSYEQYV. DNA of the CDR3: TGTGCCAGCAGTTTTGGAGTAGATTCCTCCTACGAGCAGTACGTC.

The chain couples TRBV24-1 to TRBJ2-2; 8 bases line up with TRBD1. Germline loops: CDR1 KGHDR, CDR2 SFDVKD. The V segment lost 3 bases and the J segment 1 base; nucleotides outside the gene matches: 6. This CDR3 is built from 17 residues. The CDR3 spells CATSDETGTGNTGELFF. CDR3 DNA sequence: TGTGCCACCAGTGATGAGACCGGGACAGGGAACACCGGGGAGCTGTTTTTT.

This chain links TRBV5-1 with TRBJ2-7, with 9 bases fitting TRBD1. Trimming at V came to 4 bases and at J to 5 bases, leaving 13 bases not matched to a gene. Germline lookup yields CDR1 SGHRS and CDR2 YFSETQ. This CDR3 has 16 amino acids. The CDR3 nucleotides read TGCGCCAGCAGCGTTGGACCGGGACAGGGAACCCACGAGCAGTACTTC. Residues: CASSVGPGQGTHEQYF.

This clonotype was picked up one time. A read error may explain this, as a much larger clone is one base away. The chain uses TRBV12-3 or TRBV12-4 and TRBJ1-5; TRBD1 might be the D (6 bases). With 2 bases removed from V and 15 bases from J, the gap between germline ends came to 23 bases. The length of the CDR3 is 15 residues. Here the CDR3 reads CASSLSQGMTMARHF. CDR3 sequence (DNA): TGTGCCAGCAGTTTAAGCCAGGGGATGACCATGGCCCGGCATTTT.